These 8 T cell receptor beta chains were all obtained from the same sample, sequenced in a study of T cell responses to AZD1222 COVID-19 vaccine. Clones were sequenced by immunoSEQ multiplex PCR, and TCRdb holds only the in-frame ones, with some missing. The sample holds fewer than 120,000 clones; 65% to 85% are singletons and the top ten take 3.5% to 5.5%. The sequences come from peripheral blood, collected on day 0 of AZD1222 vaccination. Receptor source: an adult in good health.

This chain joins TRBV3-1 (or the pseudogene TRBV3-2) and TRBJ2-7; D may correspond to TRBD1 or TRBD2 (5 bases each). V lost 0 bases and J lost 9, with 21 bases in between. Germline CDR1 LGHDT, CDR2 YNNKEL (reference sequence). The CDR3 extends over 16 amino acids. CDR3: CASSQDFGTFSSGQYF. In DNA form, the CDR3 reads TGTGCCAGCAGCCAAGATTTCGGGACCTTCTCCAGCGGGCAGTACTTC.

The chain uses TRBV4-3 and TRBJ2-2, with TRBD2 identical over 8 bases. V lost 6 bases and J lost 2; bases outside the gene matches: 2. The germline gives CDR1 LGHNA, CDR2 YSLEER. CDR3 size: 14 residues. CDR3 in amino acids: CASRLAENTGELFF. CDR3 DNA sequence: TGCGCCAGCAGACTAGCGGAAAACACCGGGGAGCTGTTTTTT.

The chain is built from TRBV7-2 and TRBJ2-1; 9 bases map to TRBD2. Per germline, CDR1 SGHTA and CDR2 FQGNSA. V was pared by 3 bases and J by 4 bases, with 4 bases of the junction left unmatched. The CDR3 runs 15 residues. The DNA of the CDR3 is TGTGCCAGCAGCTTGGGAGCGGGGGGATACAATGAGCAGTTCTTC. It yields the protein CASSLGAGGYNEQFF.

The J gene is TRBJ1-2, the V gene TRBV5-1, with 7 bases that match TRBD1. V gave up 3 bases and J gave up 8 bases; unmatched junction bases: 7. The length of the CDR3 is 13 residues. The germline gives CDR1 SGHRS, CDR2 YFSETQ. This CDR3 is CASSSTGEGGYTF. CDR3 DNA: TGCGCCAGCAGCTCAACAGGGGAGGGGGGCTACACCTTC.

The chain carries TRBV7-9 and TRBJ2-7; 7 bases fit TRBD2. The CDR3 is 17 residues long. The V gene's germline CDR1 is SEHNR and CDR2 FQNEAQ (reference sequence). V was pared by 4 bases and J by 5 bases, with 17 bases of the junction left unmatched. The CDR3: CASSSGTSALVDHEQYF. The CDR3 coding sequence is TGTGCCAGCAGCTCCGGCACTAGCGCCCTTGTGGATCACGAGCAGTACTTC.

This clone was found once. This chain uses TRBV11-1 with TRBJ2-7, with 10 nucleotides matching TRBD1. V was clipped by 4 bases and J by 3 bases; unmatched bases: 6. Germline CDR1 SGHAT, CDR2 FQDESV (reference sequence). The CDR3 is 15 amino acids. CDR3 sequence: CASSSGQGGLYEQYF. CDR3 in DNA: TGTGCCAGCAGCTCAGGACAGGGGGGCCTCTACGAGCAGTACTTC.

The rearrangement uses TRBV2 and TRBJ1-4; 8 bases align to TRBD1. Germline V lookup: CDR1 SNHLY, CDR2 FYNNEI. The trim removed 4 bases at V and 3 bases at J, leaving 1 base unmatched. The CDR3 covers 14 residues. The CDR3 nucleotides are TGTGCCAGCAGTGTACAGGGGGCTAATGAAAAACTGTTTTTT. This encodes CASSVQGANEKLFF.

In this sample, this clone turned up a few times. CDR3 bases: TGTGCCAGCAGCCAAAGAAGGGGGAACACTGAAGCTTTCTTT. Its translation: CASSQRRGNTEAFF. The rearrangement joins TRBV7-2 to TRBJ1-1; a possible D gene is TRBD1 (5 bases). The CDR3 contains 14 residues. Germline CDR1 is SGHTA and CDR2 is FQGNSA. The V end was cut by 5 bases, the J end by 1 base, with 11 bases between.